This entry lists 25 T cell receptor beta chains sequenced from one sample in a study of blood T cells in healthy people across ages. A sample-barcoded 5' primer and a J-beta primer mix were used in a second PCR of about 7 to 12 cycles. A single record per CDR3 protein comes from TCRdb applying MiXCR to the 5' RACE reads. The sample carries 1,500,000 or so distinct CDR3 sequences, roughly two fifths recorded once. The sequenced sample consisted of blood. The origin of the receptors is a woman aged 18-30 years in good health.

V is TRBV5-1 and J is TRBJ2-1, with 11 bases lining up with TRBD2. The J call may be incorrect, as the DNA end agrees better with TRBJ2-7. The germline V gene has CDR1 SGHRS and CDR2 YFSETQ. The CDR3 consists of 15 residues. In nucleotides, the CDR3 is TGCGCCAGCAGCATAACTAGCGGGAGCTACAATGAGCAGTACTTC. Its protein is CASSITSGSYNEQYF.

The J gene is TRBJ1-2, the V gene TRBV5-8; the D is unclear. The CDR3 contains 18 residues. Germline V gene lookup returns CDR1 SGHTS and CDR2 YDEGEE. Trimming stripped 1 base from V and 0 bases from J, with 19 bases between. The CDR3, as DNA: TGTGCCAGCAGCTTGAGGAAGGTGGTTACGGGGACTAACTATGGCTACACCTTC. It specifies CASSLRKVVTGTNYGYTF.

This clonotype has a count of ten or more. The J gene is TRBJ2-7, the V gene TRBV7-2, with unresolved D. Germline V gene sequence: CDR1 SGHTA, CDR2 FQGNSA. The CDR3 spans 15 residues. Between the trimmed V and J ends, which lost 1 base and 0 bases, there was a span of 10 bases. The CDR3 reads CASSLGIVASYEQYF. The CDR3 coding sequence is TGTGCCAGCAGCTTAGGCATCGTAGCCTCCTACGAGCAGTACTTC.

This rearrangement joins TRBV27 to TRBJ1-2, with D perhaps matching TRBD1 (5 bases). Trimming stripped 4 bases from V and 1 base from J, with 10 bases between. The CDR3 runs to 14 residues. Germline assignment: CDR1 MNHEY and CDR2 SMNVEV (reference sequence). The CDR3 sequence is CASSWDGVNYGYTF. The DNA for the CDR3 is TGTGCCAGCAGTTGGGACGGTGTTAACTATGGCTACACCTTC.

The chain recombines TRBV10-3 with TRBJ1-2; D perhaps matches TRBD1 (5 bases). V was cut by 2 bases and J by 4 bases, with 14 bases left in between. Germline-derived CDR1 and CDR2 are ENHRY and SYGVKD. The CDR3 length is 15 residues. CDR3 sequence reads: CAISEPSGVGYGYTF. CDR3 nucleotide sequence: TGTGCCATCAGTGAGCCCTCGGGGGTGGGCTATGGCTACACCTTC.

This clonotype was observed a few times. This chain uses TRBV25-1 with TRBJ2-7; D possibly corresponds to TRBD1 (5 bases). The germline V gene has CDR1 MGHDK and CDR2 SYGVNS. The CDR3 has 16 amino acids. With 3 bases removed from V and 5 bases from J, the gap between germline ends came to 20 bases. The CDR3 loop reads CASSDGRQGELNEQYF. In DNA, the CDR3 is TGTGCCAGCAGTGACGGACGGCAGGGCGAATTGAACGAGCAGTACTTC.

A few counts support this clonotype. V usage is TRBV7-9 and J usage is TRBJ2-5; D unresolved. Germline V gives CDR1 SEHNR, CDR2 FQNEAQ (reference sequence). This CDR3 region has 13 residues. V was trimmed by 1 base and J by 4 bases, leaving 7 bases between them. CDR3 in DNA: TGTGCCAGCAGCTTAGGGCAGTTAGAGACCCAGTACTTC. Its translation: CASSLGQLETQYF.

This clonotype was seen repeatedly, ten times or more. The rearrangement links TRBV20-1 to TRBJ2-5; 15 nucleotides align to TRBD2. V lost 3 bases to trimming and J lost 4 bases; unmatched junction nucleotides: 3. CDR3 size: 15 residues. Germline V CDR1 and CDR2: DFQATT, SNEGSKA (reference sequence). The CDR3 DNA sequence: TGCAGTGCTAGGAGGACTAGCGGGAGGGGAGAGACCCAGTACTTC. As protein: CSARRTSGRGETQYF.

This chain links TRBV7-9 with TRBJ1-3; unclear D gene. The germline gives CDR1 SEHNR, CDR2 FQNEAQ (reference sequence). V lost 5 bases to trimming and J lost 0 bases, with 11 bases between them. This CDR3 region has 15 residues. The CDR3 region is CASSPPGNSGNTIYF. CDR3 DNA: TGTGCCAGCAGCCCCCCCGGGAACTCTGGAAACACCATATATTTT.

The rearrangement uses TRBV6-8 and TRBJ2-3; TRBD2 aligns across 10 bases. CDR3 length: 15 residues. From germline, CDR1 is MNHGY and CDR2 SAAAGT. V dropped 5 bases and J dropped 3; count of bases not matched to a gene: 5. CDR3 bases: TGTGCCAGCAGTCGTTCTAGCGGGAGAACAGATACGCAGTATTTT. Translation gives CASSRSSGRTDTQYF.

This clonotype occurred a few times. The chain joins TRBV13 to TRBJ2-5; TRBD1 matches at 7 bases. This CDR3 is built from 17 residues. Trimming removed 1 base from V and 7 bases from J; junction bases left unmatched: 15. Germline loops: CDR1 PRHDT, CDR2 FYEKMQ (reference sequence). As DNA, the CDR3 is TGTGCCAGCAGCTTAGAAGGGGGCGAGCCCAGCGATGGGACCCAGTACTTC. Its protein is CASSLEGGEPSDGTQYF.

This rearrangement joins TRBV7-6 to TRBJ1-2, with D unclear. Germline V gene sequence: CDR1 SGHVS, CDR2 FNYEAQ. This CDR3 is built from 13 residues. With 5 bases removed from V and 4 bases from J, the gap between germline ends came to 11 bases. The CDR3 loop reads CASSMQESYGYTF. In DNA, the CDR3 is TGTGCCAGCAGCATGCAGGAGAGCTATGGCTACACCTTC. Filled out from reference TRBV7-6 and TRBJ1-2, the complete variable domain reads GAGVSQSPRYKVTKRGQDVALRCDPISGHVSLYWYRQALGQGPEFLTYFNYEAQQDKSGLPNDRFSAERPEGSISTLTIQRTEQRDSAMYRCASSMQESYGYTFGSGTRLTVV.

This clonotype was detected a few times. The chain combines TRBV12-3 or TRBV12-4 with TRBJ1-2; D is ambiguous. The CDR3 runs to 12 residues. V lost 5 bases and J 7 bases, leaving 11 bases between the germline ends. The CDR3 is CASSQAVSGYTF. The CDR3 DNA sequence: TGTGCCAGCAGTCAGGCGGTGAGTGGCTACACCTTC.

The CDR3 here is CAISGGLAGGGIYNEQFF. CDR3 nucleotide sequence: TGTGCCATCAGTGGTGGACTAGCGGGAGGAGGGATCTACAATGAGCAGTTCTTC. The rearrangement uses TRBV10-3 and TRBJ2-1; 14 bases map to TRBD2. V dropped 4 bases and J dropped 3; count of bases not matched to a gene: 8. Per germline, CDR1 ENHRY and CDR2 SYGVKD. This CDR3 is built from 18 residues.

The rearrangement joins TRBV4-3 to TRBJ2-4; TRBD2 might be the D (6 bases). CDR3 size: 18 residues. Germline V CDR1 and CDR2: LGHNA, YSLEER. Trimming took 0 bases from V and 2 from J, leaving 17 bases between them. CDR3 sequence (DNA): TGCGCCAGCAGCCAAGATCGGGCGGGGATTGCAACCAAAAACATTCAGTACTTC. Its translation: CASSQDRAGIATKNIQYF.

The chain recombines TRBV5-1 with TRBJ1-1; the D gene is possibly TRBD1 (6 bases). Trimming stripped 4 bases from V and 3 bases from J, with 16 bases between. The germline gives CDR1 SGHRS, CDR2 YFSETQ. This CDR3 is 15 amino acids long. DNA for the CDR3: TGCGCCAGCAGCCTGACACGGACAGCCCACACTGAAGCTTTCTTT. Encoded protein: CASSLTRTAHTEAFF.

V and J are TRBV5-1 and TRBJ2-1, with a tentative D call TRBD1 (6 bases). In germline, CDR1 is SGHRS, CDR2 YFSETQ. Trimming stripped 6 bases from V and 5 bases from J, with 15 bases between. The CDR3 contains 14 residues. DNA for the CDR3: TGCGCCAGCAACCCCCTGGACAGAGACAATGAGCAGTTCTTC. Amino acids: CASNPLDRDNEQFF.

The rearrangement links TRBV3-1 to TRBJ1-1; TRBD1 is a possible D gene (5 bases). Germline CDR1 is LGHDT and CDR2 is YNNKEL (reference sequence). V was pared by 4 bases and J by 6 bases, with 9 bases between. There are 12 residues in the CDR3. Here the CDR3 reads CASSLTGAEAFF. Written as DNA, the CDR3 is TGTGCCAGCAGCCTAACAGGTGCTGAAGCTTTCTTT.

The chain couples TRBV7-2 to TRBJ2-7, with D unresolved. This CDR3 comprises 14 residues. Germline V CDR1 and CDR2: SGHTA, FQGNSA. With 5 bases removed from V and 0 bases from J, the gap between germline ends came to 11 bases. CDR3 coding DNA: TGTGCCAGCAGCCCGGAACAACTCTCCTACGAGCAGTACTTC. This encodes CASSPEQLSYEQYF.

This chain uses TRBV28 with TRBJ2-7; D ambiguous. The CDR3 extends over 15 amino acids. CDR1 and CDR2 from the germline V gene are MDHEN and SYDVKM. V was cut by 6 bases and J by 0 bases, with 15 bases left in between. Written as DNA, the CDR3 is TGTGCCAGCAGCTTAGCCGGTTTAAGCTCCTACGAGCAGTACTTC. Its translation is CASSLAGLSSYEQYF.

This clonotype occurred many times. The rearrangement links TRBV12-3 or TRBV12-4 to TRBJ2-3; a weak D match, TRBD1 (6 bases). V was shortened by 6 bases and J by 0 bases, with 10 bases between the two germline ends. This CDR3 is 14 amino acids long. The CDR3 region is CASSWTASTDTQYF. The CDR3 coding sequence is TGTGCCAGCAGCTGGACAGCTAGCACAGATACGCAGTATTTT.

The DNA for the CDR3 is TGCAGCGTTATATCCGGGGATAGCAATCAGCCCCAGCATTTT. This encodes CSVISGDSNQPQHF. The chain links TRBV29-1 to TRBJ1-5; D is unresolved. The CDR3 is 14 residues long. V was trimmed by 5 bases and J by 0 bases, leaving 11 bases between them. Germline CDR1 is SQVTM and CDR2 is ANQGSEA.

This clonotype showed up just a few times. This chain joins TRBV7-9 and TRBJ2-1; TRBD2 aligns across 11 bases. The CDR3 consists of 18 residues. Looked up from germline, CDR1 is SEHNR and CDR2 is FQNEAQ (reference sequence). V lost 4 bases, J lost 10 bases, and 18 bases stayed unmatched. The CDR3 DNA follows: TGTGCCAGCAGCTACTCCGGGACTAGCGGCTTTTACAATGAGGAGCAGTTCTTC. Translation gives CASSYSGTSGFYNEEQFF.

At least ten counts were recorded for this clonotype. V gene TRBV20-1 combines with J gene TRBJ1-6; 10 bases agree with TRBD1. Per the germline V gene, CDR1 is DFQATT and CDR2 is SNEGSKA (reference sequence). V lost 1 base to trimming and J lost 7 bases; unmatched junction nucleotides: 7. The CDR3 runs 16 residues. CDR3 sequence reads: CSARARDRGRNSPLHF. The CDR3 DNA reads TGCAGTGCTAGAGCTAGGGACAGGGGAAGGAATTCACCCCTCCACTTT.

This clonotype is a singleton in its sample. This chain joins TRBV29-1 and TRBJ2-3; D gene unclear. This CDR3 contains 13 residues. Germline values: CDR1 SQVTM, CDR2 ANQGSEA. Trimming took off 3 bases at V and 4 bases at J, with 11 bases between the two ends. CDR3 coding DNA: TGCAGCGTTGATGGAGACGACGCAGATACGCAGTATTTT. This gives the protein CSVDGDDADTQYF.